The entry that follows covers one T cell receptor beta chain sequence. This entry belongs to a study of blood T cell repertoires in COVID-19. TCRdb keeps only in-frame clones here, not all; method: immunoSEQ multiplex PCR. The repertoire holds about 410,000 clones, with approximately 90% as singletons. Trimming shortened V by 2 bases and J by 6 bases, and 8 bases separated the two germline ends. The CDR3 has 13 amino acids. CDR1 is SGHTA and CDR2 is FQGTGA in the germline V gene. The specimen sequenced was peripheral blood. The TCR comes from a middle-aged woman with COVID-19, enrolled during active disease. The chain employs TRBV7-3 and TRBJ1-5, with D unclear. The CDR3 DNA reads TGTGCCAGCAGCTTAGGTTCGGGTCAGCCCCAGCATTTT. Residues: CASSLGSGQPQHF.